This T cell receptor beta chain was obtained from a study of OX40 agonist ivuxolimab in advanced cancers. A note on the overall study: The costimulatory receptor OX40 (CD134) was targeted by ivuxolimab, a fully human IgG2 agonistic monoclonal antibody. Intravenous ivuxolimab was administered to patients every 2 weeks at six dose levels: 0.01, 0.1, 0.3, 1.5, 3 and 10 mg/kg. Of the approximately 50 dose-escalation patients, hepatocellular carcinoma was present in about 19, melanoma in approximately 15, renal cell carcinoma in 9 and head and neck cancer in 9. A male proportion of around 81% and a mean age of about 60 years, ranging from roughly 23 to 80, were recorded for the dose-escalation cohort. Patients were allowed to have had prior anti-PD-1, anti-PD-L1 or anti-CTLA-4 therapy, and around 40% of the dose-escalation patients had previously received checkpoint inhibitors. Partial responses occurred in three dose-escalation patients, of whom one had hepatocellular carcinoma and two had cutaneous melanoma. The purpose of peripheral TCRbeta sequencing was to test whether ivuxolimab changed TCR sequence diversity and led to clonal T-cell expansion. The paper reports the monotherapy dose-escalation portion (N of about 47 patients) of the phase I ivuxolimab trial. The study at large found these results: Low levels of normalized T-cell clonal expansion were also seen in some patients who did not respond. In the 0.1-3.0 mg/kg groups, partial responders had among the lowest normalized peripheral clonal expansion, particularly in CD8+ T cells. At doses from 0.1 to 3.0 mg/kg, clonal expansion was seen in both CD4+ and CD8+ blood T cells between baseline and week 6. Which antigens the clonally expanded peripheral T cells were specific for was not determined. After ivuxolimab, expanded clones were on average more numerous among CD8+ T cells than among CD4+ T cells.

About this clone: Its antigen specificity is not known. Nothing much larger sits one base from this clone, and base qualities are not available.

Genomic DNA was extracted from sorted cells for sequencing of the TCRbeta CDR3 region. The immunoSEQ Assay was used for sequencing of TCRbeta CDR3 regions. TCRdb limited this immuneACCESS table to in-frame rearrangements with V and J called. A share of clones is missing; checked studies link under half to unresolved V genes, and the rest is unexplained. The sample includes about 67,000 clones, with 85% to 90% observed a single time. The ten top clones hold under 4.5% of the sample. CDR3 length: 11 amino acids, cysteine to phenylalanine. Of the read, only the CDR3 DNA is kept; its 33 bases are in frame from base 1. V lost 6 bases and J lost 4 bases, and the count of bases not matched to a germline gene is 2. Via the germline V gene (reference sequence), CDR1 is DFQATT and CDR2 SNEGSKA. Patients with autoimmune disease history or receiving systemic immunosuppression were excluded from the trial. Peripheral blood for TCR sequencing was drawn from every dose cohort at baseline, at cycle 4 day 1 and at cycle 7 day 1. The samples were taken from a phase I, first-in-human, multicenter, open-label dose-escalation trial of ivuxolimab. Adults with locally advanced or metastatic melanoma, renal cell carcinoma, hepatocellular carcinoma or head and neck squamous cell carcinoma were enrolled in the trial. Before TCR sequencing, CD4+ and CD8+ T cells were separately sorted from peripheral blood.

This TCR came from an adult with an advanced solid tumor such as melanoma, head and neck, liver or kidney cancer. The chain joins TRBV20-1 to TRBJ2-7; TRBD1 aligns with 8 central bases. Sequenced here: CD4+ or CD8+ T cells sorted from blood, sampled in a trial of the OX40 agonist ivuxolimab. CDR3 protein: CSARTGYEQYF. The nucleotides read TGCAGTGCACGGACAGGGTACGAGCAGTACTTC.